At least ten counts were recorded for the clone carrying this TCR beta chain. These data originate in a study of blood T cells in healthy people across ages. A sample-barcoded 5' primer and a J-beta primer mix were used in a second PCR of roughly 7 to 11 cycles. The yield of each sample was at least 3 million CDR3-containing paired-end reads. TCRdb reprocessed the 5' RACE reads with MiXCR, giving one entry per CDR3 protein. The table has 600,000 or so distinct CDR3 sequences, 25% to 30% seen once. The ends lost 6 bases at V and 0 bases at J; junction bases unmatched: 10. In germline, CDR1 is MNHNS, CDR2 SASEGT. The CDR3 extends over 17 amino acids.

The chain employs TRBV6-1 and TRBJ2-7, with 11 bases aligning to TRBD2. Sequenced: blood. The receptor's source is an elderly woman in good health. The CDR3 DNA sequence: TGTGCCAGCAGAGATCTAGCGGGGGGACATAGCTCCTACGAGCAGTACTTC. Its protein product is CASRDLAGGHSSYEQYF.